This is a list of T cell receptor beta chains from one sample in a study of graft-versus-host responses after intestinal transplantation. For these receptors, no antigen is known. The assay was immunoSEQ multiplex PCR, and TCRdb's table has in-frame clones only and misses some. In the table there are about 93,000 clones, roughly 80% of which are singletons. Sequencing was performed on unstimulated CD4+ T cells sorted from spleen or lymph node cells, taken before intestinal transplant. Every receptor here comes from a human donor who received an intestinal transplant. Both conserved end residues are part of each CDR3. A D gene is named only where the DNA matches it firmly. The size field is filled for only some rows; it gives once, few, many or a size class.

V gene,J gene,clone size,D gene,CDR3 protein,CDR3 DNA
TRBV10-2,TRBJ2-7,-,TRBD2,CASSRSSGPGGEQYF,TGCGCCAGCAGTCGCTCTAGCGGCCCGGGGGGGGAGCAGTACTTC
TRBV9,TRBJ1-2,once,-,CASSVGGQSYGYTF,TGTGCCAGCAGCGTAGGCGGACAGTCATATGGCTACACCTTC
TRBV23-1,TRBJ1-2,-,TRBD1,CASSQSEGTGAEGYTF,TGCGCCAGCAGTCAATCCGAAGGGACAGGAGCTGAGGGCTACACCTTC
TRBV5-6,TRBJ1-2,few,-,CASSSFWRAPNYGYTF,TGTGCCAGCAGTTCCTTCTGGAGGGCTCCTAACTATGGCTACACCTTC
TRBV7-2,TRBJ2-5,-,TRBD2,CASSLSGGEETQYF,TGTGCCAGCAGCTTAAGCGGGGGGGAAGAGACCCAGTACTTC
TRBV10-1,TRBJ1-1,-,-,CASSEAGTEAFF,TGCGCCAGCAGTGAGGCAGGAACTGAAGCTTTCTTT
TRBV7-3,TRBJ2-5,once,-,CASSLDGRRGETQYF,TGTGCCAGCAGCCTGGATGGACGGAGGGGAGAGACCCAGTACTTC
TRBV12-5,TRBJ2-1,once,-,CASGFEGHSEQFF,TGTGCTAGTGGTTTTGAGGGCCACAGTGAGCAGTTCTTC
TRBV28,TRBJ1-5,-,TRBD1,CASIRTGEGGQPQHF,TGTGCCAGCATACGGACAGGGGAGGGTGGACAGCCCCAGCATTTT
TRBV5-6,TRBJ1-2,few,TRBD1,CASSLGRWDRPSFGYTF,TGTGCCAGCAGCTTGGGACGTTGGGACAGACCGTCGTTTGGCTACACCTTC
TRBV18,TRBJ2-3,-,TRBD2,CASSPIVPGGITDTQYF,TGTGCCAGCTCACCGATCGTACCGGGGGGTATCACAGATACGCAGTATTTT
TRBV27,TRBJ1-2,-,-,CASSFQGSNYGYTF,TGTGCCAGCAGTTTTCAGGGCTCTAACTATGGCTACACCTTC
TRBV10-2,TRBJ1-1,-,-,CASSRTVMNTEAFF,TGCGCCAGCAGTAGGACAGTAATGAACACTGAAGCTTTCTTT
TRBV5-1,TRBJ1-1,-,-,CASSLDSLNTEAFF,TGCGCCAGCAGCTTGGACAGCCTGAACACTGAAGCTTTCTTT
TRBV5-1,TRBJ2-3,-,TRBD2,CASSLGGGQYF,TGCGCCAGCAGCTTGGGGGGGGGACAGTATTTT
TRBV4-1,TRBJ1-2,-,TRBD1,CASSLRTGAGGGYTF,TGCGCCAGCAGCCTAAGGACAGGGGCGGGTGGTGGCTACACCTTC
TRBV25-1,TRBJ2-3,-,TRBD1,CATGTGGTDTQYF,TGTGCCACCGGGACAGGGGGCACAGATACGCAGTATTTT
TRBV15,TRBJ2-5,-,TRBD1,CATSKVGQGETQYF,TGTGCCACCAGCAAAGTTGGACAGGGAGAGACCCAGTACTTC
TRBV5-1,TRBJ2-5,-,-,CASSLYGGQETQYF,TGCGCCAGCAGCTTGTATGGGGGGCAAGAGACCCAGTACTTC
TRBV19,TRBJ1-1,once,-,CASSPWQDRGAFF,TGTGCCAGTAGCCCCTGGCAGGACCGGGGAGCTTTCTTT
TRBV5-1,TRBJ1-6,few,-,CASSLTPGTEGALHF,TGCGCCAGCAGCCTCACGCCGGGAACTGAGGGAGCCCTCCACTTT
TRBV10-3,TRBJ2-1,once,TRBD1,CAISEWQGAGNEQFF,TGTGCCATCAGTGAGTGGCAGGGGGCAGGCAATGAGCAGTTCTTC
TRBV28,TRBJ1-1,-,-,CASSARQMNTEAFF,TGTGCCAGCAGTGCGCGACAGATGAACACTGAAGCTTTCTTT
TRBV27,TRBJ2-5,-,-,CASSGKGPRIRGETQYF,TGTGCCAGCAGTGGAAAGGGACCCCGGATTAGGGGGGAGACCCAGTACTTC
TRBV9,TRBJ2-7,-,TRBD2,CASSVGGTSSYEQYF,TGTGCCAGCAGCGTGGGGGGGACTAGCTCCTACGAGCAGTACTTC
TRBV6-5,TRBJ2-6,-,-,CASSPVGAGANVLTF,TGTGCCAGCAGTCCAGTGGGAGCTGGGGCCAACGTCCTGACTTTC
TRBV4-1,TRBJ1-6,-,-,CASSLADPEGNSPLHF,TGCGCCAGCAGCCTCGCGGACCCTGAGGGTAATTCACCCCTCCACTTT
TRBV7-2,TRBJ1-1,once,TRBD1,CASSLGTGVSTTEAFF,TGTGCCAGCAGCTTAGGGACAGGGGTATCGACCACTGAAGCTTTCTTT
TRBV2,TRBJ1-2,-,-,CASSGTRRRGHGYTF,TGTGCCAGCAGTGGGACGAGGAGGCGTGGTCATGGCTACACCTTC
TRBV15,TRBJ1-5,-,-,CATSRLNQPQHF,TGTGCCACCAGCAGACTGAATCAGCCCCAGCATTTT
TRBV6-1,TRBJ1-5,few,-,CASSRRTVGNQPQHF,TGTGCCAGCAGTCGGAGGACAGTAGGCAATCAGCCCCAGCATTTT
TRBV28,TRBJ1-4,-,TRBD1,CASSSYRDRGGGKLFF,TGTGCCAGCAGTTCTTACCGGGACAGGGGCGGGGGAAAACTGTTTTTT